Listed here are 30 T cell receptor beta chains from one sample, sequenced in a study of shared clonotypes between healthy human individuals. The table came from immunoSEQ multiplex PCR; TCRdb's copy has only in-frame clones and leaves some out. The top ten clones hold 0.11% of a sample with around 640,000 clones, 95% to 96% of them seen once. Terminally differentiated effector memory CD45RA+ cells were left out of the naive CD8 fraction, which was CD45RO-negative and positively selected for CCR7. Sequencing was carried out using naive CD8+ T cells sorted from blood. The receptor source for this set is a woman aged 25 to 45 in good health.

V gene TRBV28 combines with J gene TRBJ1-3, with D uncertain. Trimming took 3 bases from V and 1 from J, leaving 7 bases between them. The V gene's germline CDR1 is MDHEN and CDR2 SYDVKM. The CDR3 runs 14 residues. The DNA of the CDR3 is TGTGCCAGCAGTTTCCTGGGATCTGGAAACACCATATATTTT. Translation gives CASSFLGSGNTIYF.

This chain links TRBV7-9 with TRBJ2-5; perhaps TRBD2 as D (6 bases). In germline, CDR1 is SEHNR, CDR2 FQNEAQ (reference sequence). This CDR3 spans 17 amino acids. Deletions cut 5 bases from V and 3 bases from J, with 22 bases between. CDR3 sequence reads: CASSRGEDLPPKETQYF. The CDR3 DNA is TGTGCCAGCAGCCGAGGGGAGGACCTCCCCCCTAAAGAGACCCAGTACTTC.

V is TRBV4-1 and J is TRBJ2-2, with a possible D match to TRBD2 (7 bases). The length of the CDR3 is 16 residues. Trimming removed 0 bases at V and 5 bases at J, with 13 bases between. Germline CDR1 reads MGHRA; CDR2 reads YSYEKL. CDR3 protein: CASSQDGGRRTGELFF. In DNA form, the CDR3 reads TGCGCCAGCAGCCAAGACGGGGGGCGGAGGACCGGGGAGCTGTTTTTT.

The chain carries TRBV2 and TRBJ2-1; D is unclear. CDR3 size: 12 residues. V shed 4 bases and J shed 9 bases, with 10 bases lying between them. Germline V lookup: CDR1 SNHLY, CDR2 FYNNEI. The CDR3 DNA reads as TGTGCCAGCAGTGTCCCGCGAAGTGAGCAGTTCTTC. The encoded protein is CASSVPRSEQFF. The full variable domain, its missing parts supplied by reference TRBV2 and TRBJ2-1, is EPEVTQTPSHQVTQMGQEVILRCVPISNHLYFYWYRQILGQKVEFLVSFYNNEISEKSEIFDDQFSVERPDGSNFTLKIRSTKLEDSAMYFCASSVPRSEQFFGPGTRLTVL.

This clone was recorded once. The V gene is TRBV28, the J gene TRBJ2-5, with TRBD2 matching 14 bases. V lost 3 bases to trimming and J lost 5 bases; unmatched junction nucleotides: 20. Germline V gene lookup returns CDR1 MDHEN and CDR2 SYDVKM. CDR3 length: 21 amino acids. Here the CDR3 reads CASSFRLAGGPKVNGVETQYF. The DNA of the CDR3 is TGTGCCAGCAGTTTTCGACTAGCGGGAGGGCCTAAAGTCAACGGCGTGGAGACCCAGTACTTC.

In regard to this clone: Other nucleotide sequences from this sample produce the same CDR3. V gene TRBV9 combines with J gene TRBJ2-7; D is perhaps TRBD2 (5 bases). Germline V gives CDR1 SGDLS, CDR2 YYNGEE. The CDR3 is 14 residues long. Trimming removed 0 bases from V and 3 bases from J, with 10 bases in between. CDR3 in amino acids: CASSVGGSGYEQYF. The DNA of the CDR3 is TGTGCCAGCAGCGTAGGAGGGAGTGGCTACGAGCAGTACTTC.

This clone was found once. The chain carries TRBV5-4 and TRBJ2-7; 7 nucleotides align to TRBD1. The CDR3 is made up of 14 amino acids. V shed 4 bases and J 4 bases; nucleotides not matched to a gene: 8. Germline V gene data show CDR1 as SGHNT and CDR2 as YYREEE (reference sequence). The CDR3 nucleotides read TGTGCCAGCAGCCTCCGGGACAGTGGGTACGAGCAGTACTTC. Translation gives CASSLRDSGYEQYF.

The chain carries TRBV25-1 and TRBJ1-5; a weak D match, TRBD1 (5 bases). CDR1 is MGHDK, CDR2 SYGVNS, per germline. V was cut by 6 bases and J by 6 bases, with 18 bases left in between. This CDR3 is 15 amino acids long. CDR3 region: CASRENGGGGQPQHF. The CDR3 region has the DNA TGTGCCAGCAGGGAAAATGGCGGGGGGGGTCAGCCCCAGCATTTT.

The CDR3, as DNA: TGTGCCAGCACCGAACTCGCGGCGAGGGGCTACACCTTC. Its protein product is CASTELAARGYTF. The rearrangement joins TRBV7-9 to TRBJ1-2; D not resolved. CDR1 is SEHNR and CDR2 is FQNEAQ in the germline V gene (reference sequence). The CDR3 has 13 amino acids. V lost 7 bases to trimming and J lost 8 bases, with 17 bases between them.

The CDR3 DNA reads TGTGCCAGCAGAGACAGGGGGTTTAACACCGGGGAGCTGTTTTTT. Translation gives CASRDRGFNTGELFF. V usage is TRBV6-6 and J usage is TRBJ2-2, with 9 bases aligning to TRBD1. CDR1 and CDR2 (germline): MNHNY, SVGAGI (reference sequence). The V gene end was trimmed by 6 bases and the J gene end by 2 bases; junction bases not matched to a gene: 4. The CDR3 totals 15 residues.

This rearrangement joins TRBV27 to TRBJ2-1; D is possibly TRBD1 or TRBD2 (5 bases each). CDR3 length: 14 amino acids. Trimming pared 5 bases from V and 8 bases from J, leaving 16 bases between. CDR1 is MNHEY and CDR2 is SMNVEV in the germline V gene (reference sequence). DNA of the CDR3: TGTGCCAGCAGTCTTGCTGGGGGAGCCGATGAGCAGTTCTTC. Translating it yields CASSLAGGADEQFF.

V gene TRBV21-1 combines with J gene TRBJ2-1; TRBD2 was called by the table and not checked on the DNA. TRBV21-1 is classified as a pseudogene. CDR3 length equals 16 residues. The CDR3 reads CASSKSKGGRRNEQFF. DNA of the CDR3: TGTGCCAGCAGCAAAAGCAAGGGCGGGAGGAGAAATGAGCAGTTCTTC.

The V gene is TRBV28, the J gene TRBJ1-5; perhaps TRBD1 as D (5 bases). Germline loops: CDR1 MDHEN, CDR2 SYDVKM. V shed 8 bases and J shed 3 bases, with 11 bases lying between them. This CDR3 comprises 13 residues. The CDR3 reads CASGTHPNQPQHF. DNA of the CDR3: TGTGCCAGCGGGACGCACCCCAATCAGCCCCAGCATTTT.

The rearrangement joins TRBV5-8 to TRBJ2-2; D not certain. CDR1 is SGHTS, CDR2 YDEGEE, per germline. V lost 4 bases to trimming and J lost 6 bases, with 16 bases between them. This CDR3 is 15 amino acids long. This chain's CDR3 is CASSPVVAVAGELFF. The CDR3 coding sequence is TGTGCCAGCAGCCCCGTCGTGGCGGTGGCCGGGGAGCTGTTTTTT.

The J gene is TRBJ2-6, the V gene TRBV30; no firm D call. Trimming removed 7 bases from V and 0 bases from J, with 13 bases in between. The CDR3 loop spans 15 amino acids. The germline V gene has CDR1 GTSNPN and CDR2 SVGIG (reference sequence). The CDR3 DNA is TGTGCCTACCTGGCGGCACCCTCTGGGGCCAACGTCCTGACTTTC. This sequence encodes CAYLAAPSGANVLTF.

The rearrangement links TRBV5-1 to TRBJ2-5, with D possibly called TRBD1 or TRBD2 (6 bases each). The J call may be wrong; the DNA end is better matched by TRBJ2-7. Germline V gene lookup returns CDR1 SGHRS and CDR2 YFSETQ. This CDR3 has 13 residues. The chain's CDR3 is CASKGGESHEQYF. DNA of the CDR3: TGCGCCAGCAAGGGGGGAGAATCCCACGAGCAGTACTTC.

This clone was counted a single time. The genes are TRBV5-1 and TRBJ2-1; 7 bases match TRBD1. J gave up 2 bases and V 3 bases, and 2 bases lay outside the gene matches. Germline V lookup: CDR1 SGHRS, CDR2 YFSETQ. The CDR3 has 14 residues. The CDR3 loop is CASSWGQPYNEQFF. The CDR3 bases are TGCGCCAGCAGCTGGGGACAGCCCTACAATGAGCAGTTCTTC.

This clone appeared once. This chain connects TRBV13 to TRBJ2-1; 13 bases align to TRBD2. Germline-derived CDR1 and CDR2 are PRHDT and FYEKMQ (reference sequence). The ends lost 0 bases at V and 12 bases at J; junction bases unmatched: 5. The CDR3 spans 15 residues. CDR3 DNA: TGTGCCAGCAGCTTAGGACTAGCGGGAGGGCCGGTGCAGTTCTTC. Amino acid sequence: CASSLGLAGGPVQFF.

The chain uses TRBV2 and TRBJ2-1, with 10 bases aligning to TRBD2. CDR1 is SNHLY, CDR2 FYNNEI, per germline. V lost 7 bases and J lost 7; bases outside the gene matches: 1. The CDR3 has 12 amino acids. The CDR3 spells CASKTSGNEQFF. DNA of the CDR3: TGTGCCAGCAAGACTAGCGGGAATGAGCAGTTCTTC.

The chain joins TRBV4-1 to TRBJ1-2; the match to TRBD1 covers 8 bases. Unmatched junction bases numbered 16, after V lost 2 bases and J lost 8 bases. The CDR3 runs to 17 residues. Germline V CDR1 and CDR2: MGHRA, YSYEKL. CDR3 coding DNA: TGCGCCAGCAGCCAATTTCACCAGGGGGCGCCGGCGGAAGGCTACACCTTC. This sequence encodes CASSQFHQGAPAEGYTF.

The chain couples TRBV7-9 to TRBJ1-2; 9 bases match TRBD1. The CDR3 totals 17 residues. Germline V gives CDR1 SEHNR, CDR2 FQNEAQ (reference sequence). The V gene end was trimmed by 5 bases and the J gene end by 4 bases; junction bases not matched to a gene: 14. As DNA, the CDR3 is TGTGCCAGCAGCCCAACAACACAGGGGGCAGTGGCCTATGGCTACACCTTC. It translates to CASSPTTQGAVAYGYTF.

The chain recombines TRBV28 with TRBJ2-7, with D tentatively TRBD2 (5 bases). V was cut by 3 bases and J by 6 bases, with 9 bases left in between. CDR1 MDHEN and CDR2 SYDVKM come from the germline V gene. This CDR3 has 12 residues. CDR3 sequence reads: CASSFQAGEQYF. CDR3 coding DNA: TGTGCCAGCAGTTTTCAGGCGGGCGAGCAGTACTTC.

Points on this clone: An end of the junction differs from the germline gene, which may be a read error. The sample holds other DNA sequences that translate to the same CDR3. The chain has TRBV29-1 and TRBJ2-7; 11 bases fit TRBD1. Germline V gene sequence: CDR1 SQVTM, CDR2 ANQGSEA. The CDR3 consists of 13 residues. CDR3: CSVEGQGAGEQYF. The CDR3 DNA follows: TGCAGCGTCGAAGGACAGGGGGCAGGGGAGCAGTACTTC.

The gene calls are TRBV5-4 and TRBJ1-1; no clear D gene. Trimming pared 4 bases from V and 2 bases from J, leaving 3 bases between. Germline V CDR1 and CDR2: SGHNT, YYREEE (reference sequence). CDR3 length equals 11 residues. The CDR3 coding sequence is TGTGCCAGCAGCCAAAACACTGAAGCTTTCTTT. Its protein is CASSQNTEAFF.

The CDR3, as DNA: TGTGCCAGCAGTTTATATGGCAACAGGGATGAGCAGTTCTTC. Amino acid sequence: CASSLYGNRDEQFF. The chain has TRBV27 and TRBJ2-1; D might be TRBD1 (6 bases). The germline V gene encodes CDR1 MNHEY and CDR2 SMNVEV (reference sequence). With 1 base removed from V and 8 bases from J, the gap between germline ends came to 12 bases. The CDR3 covers 14 residues.

Of note for this clone: The same CDR3 is also encoded by other DNA sequences in this sample. V and J are TRBV4-2 and TRBJ2-2, with 7 bases lining up with TRBD2. Per the germline V gene, CDR1 is LGHNA and CDR2 is YNFKEQ. V shed 3 bases and J 2 bases; nucleotides not matched to a gene: 0. The CDR3 has 14 residues. CDR3 DNA sequence: TGTGCCAGCAGCCAGGGACTAAACACCGGGGAGCTGTTTTTT. Encoded protein: CASSQGLNTGELFF.

V is TRBV4-1 and J is TRBJ2-7; 9 bases map to TRBD2. Germline V gives CDR1 MGHRA, CDR2 YSYEKL. The CDR3 extends over 14 amino acids. Trimming at V came to 5 bases and at J to 4 bases, leaving 6 bases not matched to a gene. The CDR3 DNA follows: TGCGCCAGCAGCGCGGGAGGGGGGGGATACGAGCAGTACTTC. Its translation is CASSAGGGGYEQYF.

This chain joins TRBV5-4 and TRBJ2-1; D not resolved. This CDR3 is 11 amino acids long. V lost 4 bases to trimming and J lost 6 bases, with 5 bases between them. Germline assignment: CDR1 SGHNT and CDR2 YYREEE (reference sequence). CDR3 sequence (DNA): TGTGCCAGCAGCGTATCCAATGAGCAGTTCTTC. It is translated as CASSVSNEQFF.

This chain joins TRBV5-1 and TRBJ2-2; D might be TRBD1 (6 bases). Trimming pared 3 bases from V and 4 bases from J, leaving 13 bases between. Germline-derived CDR1 and CDR2 are SGHRS and YFSETQ. The CDR3 has 15 amino acids. The CDR3 sequence is CASSWGTWGTGELFF. DNA for the CDR3: TGCGCCAGCAGCTGGGGGACATGGGGCACCGGGGAGCTGTTTTTT.

This clone appeared once. The chain combines TRBV19 with TRBJ2-7; 7 bases align to TRBD1. Germline CDR1 and CDR2: LNHDA and SQIVND (reference sequence). This CDR3 is built from 15 residues. Trimming took 5 bases from V and 2 from J; bases not matched to a gene: 9. CDR3: CASSDRQGPPYEQYF. Here the CDR3 DNA reads TGTGCCAGTAGTGACAGACAGGGCCCTCCCTACGAGCAGTACTTC.